The source of this T cell receptor beta chain is a study of response to subunit inactivated influenza vaccine. Worth noting for this clonotype: No antigen is known for it.

TCRdb independently ran MiXCR on the RT-PCR reads; one entry per CDR3 protein. The sample contains about 570,000 distinct CDR3 sequences, around 11% of which appear only once. Study-wide results and caveats: Authors suggested that a seasonal influenza vaccination recruits few new T cells each time.

In germline, CDR1 is DFQATT, CDR2 SNEGSKA (reference sequence). Unmatched junction bases numbered 12, after V lost 1 base and J lost 2 bases. CDR3 length: 18 residues. This sample also appeared in a second study, on T cells expressing NK-cell markers. That paper notes: The cDNA for TCR beta came from 5'RACE template switching with UMIs. Sorted CD3+CD56-NKG2C+, CD3+CD56+NKG2C+ and CD3+CD56+NKG2C- T cells supplied the TCR beta repertoires.

This chain links TRBV20-1 with TRBJ2-7, with 12 bases fitting TRBD2. The specimen was PBMCs from blood, collected on the day of vaccination. The sequence derives from a man over 45 who received an inactivated influenza vaccine. DNA of the CDR3: TGCAGTGCTAGAGGAGGGGCTAGCGGGAGGGCCCGGACCTACGAGCAGTACTTC. Translating gives CSARGGASGRARTYEQYF.